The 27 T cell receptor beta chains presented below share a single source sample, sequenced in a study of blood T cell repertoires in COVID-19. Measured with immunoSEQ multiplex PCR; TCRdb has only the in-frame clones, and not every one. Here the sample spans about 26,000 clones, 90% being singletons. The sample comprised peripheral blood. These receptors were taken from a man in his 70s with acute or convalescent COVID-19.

The CDR3 region has the DNA TGTGCCAGCAGCTTAAGGAGACAGGGCTACGAGCAGTACTTC. Translating it yields CASSLRRQGYEQYF. The chain combines TRBV7-2 with TRBJ2-7; 7 bases fit TRBD1. V shed 2 bases, J shed 3 bases, and the junction held 4 bases outside the gene matches. Germline CDR1 SGHTA, CDR2 FQGNSA. The CDR3 sequence is 14 residues long.

The DNA of the CDR3 is TGTGCCAGCTCACCGTATCCGGGACTAGCGGGATTCGGGGAGCTGTTTTTT. Translating it yields CASSPYPGLAGFGELFF. The chain employs TRBV18 and TRBJ2-2; the match to TRBD2 covers 13 bases. The CDR3 spans 17 residues. Germline trimming cut 3 bases from V and 7 bases from J; bases unmatched to any gene: 8. CDR1 is KGHSH and CDR2 is LQKENI in the germline V gene. The full variable domain, completed using reference TRBV18 and TRBJ2-2, is NAGVMQNPRHLVRRRGQEARLRCSPMKGHSHVYWYRQLPEEGLKFMVYLQKENIIDESGMPKERFSAEFPKEGPSILRIQQVVRGDSAAYFCASSPYPGLAGFGELFFGEGSRLTVL.

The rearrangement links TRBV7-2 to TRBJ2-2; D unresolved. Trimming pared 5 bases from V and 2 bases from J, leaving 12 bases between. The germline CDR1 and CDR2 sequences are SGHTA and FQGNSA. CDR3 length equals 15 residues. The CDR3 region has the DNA TGTGCCAGCAGCGCCCAGGCCAGCAACACCGGGGAGCTGTTTTTT. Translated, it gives CASSAQASNTGELFF.

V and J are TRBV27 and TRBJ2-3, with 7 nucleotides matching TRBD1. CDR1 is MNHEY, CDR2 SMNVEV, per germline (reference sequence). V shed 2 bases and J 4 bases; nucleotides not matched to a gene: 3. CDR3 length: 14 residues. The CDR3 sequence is CASSLRGRADTQYF. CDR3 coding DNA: TGTGCCAGCAGTTTAAGGGGGCGGGCAGATACGCAGTATTTT.

This CDR3 is CASSPREGIQYF. The CDR3 DNA follows: TGTGCCAGCAGCCCGAGGGAGGGCATTCAGTACTTC. V and J are TRBV5-5 and TRBJ2-4, with 7 bases aligning to TRBD2. In germline, CDR1 is SGHKS, CDR2 YYEKEE (reference sequence). This CDR3 is built from 12 residues. V lost 4 bases to trimming and J lost 9 bases; unmatched junction nucleotides: 4.

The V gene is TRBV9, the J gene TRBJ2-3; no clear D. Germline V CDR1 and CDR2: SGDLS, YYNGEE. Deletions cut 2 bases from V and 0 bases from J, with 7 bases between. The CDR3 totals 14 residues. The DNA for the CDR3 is TGTGCCAGCAGCGTCTTCCCCAGCACAGATACGCAGTATTTT. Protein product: CASSVFPSTDTQYF.

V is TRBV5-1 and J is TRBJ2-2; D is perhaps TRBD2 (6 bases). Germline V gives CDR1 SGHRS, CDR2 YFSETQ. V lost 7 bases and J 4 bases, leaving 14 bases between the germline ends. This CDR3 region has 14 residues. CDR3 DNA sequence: TGCGCCAGCGAGGCCCAGGGAGGCACCGGGGAGCTGTTTTTT. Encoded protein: CASEAQGGTGELFF.

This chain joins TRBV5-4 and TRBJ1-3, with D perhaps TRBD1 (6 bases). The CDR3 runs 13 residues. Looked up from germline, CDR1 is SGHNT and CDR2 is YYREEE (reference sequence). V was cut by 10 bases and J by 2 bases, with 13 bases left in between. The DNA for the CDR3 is TGTGCCTGCCACCGGACAGCTGGAAACACCATATATTTT. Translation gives CACHRTAGNTIYF.

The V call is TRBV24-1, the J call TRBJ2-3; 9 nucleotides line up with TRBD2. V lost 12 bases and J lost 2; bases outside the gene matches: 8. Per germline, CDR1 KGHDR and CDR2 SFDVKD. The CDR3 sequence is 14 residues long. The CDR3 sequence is CACRASGNTDTQYF. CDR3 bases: TGTGCCTGTCGGGCTAGCGGGAACACAGATACGCAGTATTTT.

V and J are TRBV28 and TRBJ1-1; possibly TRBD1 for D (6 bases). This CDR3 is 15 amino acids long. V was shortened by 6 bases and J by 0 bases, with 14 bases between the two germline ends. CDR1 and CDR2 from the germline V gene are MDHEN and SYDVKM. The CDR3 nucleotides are TGTGCCAGCAGATACCTGGGGGCTATGAACACTGAAGCTTTCTTT. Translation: CASRYLGAMNTEAFF. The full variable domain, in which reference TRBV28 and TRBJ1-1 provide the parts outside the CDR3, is DVKVTQSSRYLVKRTGEKVFLECVQDMDHENMFWYRQDPGLGLRLIYFSYDVKMKEKGDIPEGYSVSREKKERFSLILESASTNQTSMYLCASRYLGAMNTEAFFGQGTRLTVV.

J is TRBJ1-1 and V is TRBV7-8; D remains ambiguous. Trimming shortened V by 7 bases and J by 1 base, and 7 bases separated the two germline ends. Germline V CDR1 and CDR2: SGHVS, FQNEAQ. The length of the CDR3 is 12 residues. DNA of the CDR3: TGTGCCAGCAAGGAGCCGAACACTGAAGCTTTCTTT. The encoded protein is CASKEPNTEAFF.

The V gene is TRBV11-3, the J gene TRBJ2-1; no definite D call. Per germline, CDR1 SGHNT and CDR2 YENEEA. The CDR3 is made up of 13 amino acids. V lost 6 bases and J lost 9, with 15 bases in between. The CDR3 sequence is CASSLEGVSEQFF. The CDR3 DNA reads TGTGCCAGCAGTCTCGAAGGAGTCAGTGAGCAGTTCTTC.

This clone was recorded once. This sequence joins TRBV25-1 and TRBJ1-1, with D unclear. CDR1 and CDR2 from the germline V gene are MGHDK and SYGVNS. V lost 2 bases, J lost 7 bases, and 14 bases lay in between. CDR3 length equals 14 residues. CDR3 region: CASSEAGDVNEAFF. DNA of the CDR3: TGTGCCAGCAGTGAAGCAGGCGACGTGAATGAAGCTTTCTTT. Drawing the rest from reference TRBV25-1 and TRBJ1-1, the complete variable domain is EADIYQTPRYLVIGTGKKITLECSQTMGHDKMYWYQQDPGMELHLIHYSYGVNSTEKGDLSSESTVSRIRTEHFPLTLESARPSHTSQYLCASSEAGDVNEAFFGQGTRLTVV.

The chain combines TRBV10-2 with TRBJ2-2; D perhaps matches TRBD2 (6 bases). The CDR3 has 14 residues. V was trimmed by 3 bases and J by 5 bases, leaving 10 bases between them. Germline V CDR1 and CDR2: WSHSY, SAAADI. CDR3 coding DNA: TGCGCCAGCAGTGATCCGGGAGAAACCGGGGAGCTGTTTTTT. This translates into CASSDPGETGELFF.

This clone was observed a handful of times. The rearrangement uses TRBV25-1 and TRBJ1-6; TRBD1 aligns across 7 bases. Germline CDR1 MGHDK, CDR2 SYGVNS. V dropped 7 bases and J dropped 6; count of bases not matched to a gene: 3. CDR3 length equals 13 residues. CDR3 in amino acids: CASTGQINSPLHF. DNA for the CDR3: TGTGCCAGCACGGGACAGATTAATTCACCCCTCCACTTT.

This CDR3 reads CASSIRGNTEAFF. The CDR3 DNA reads TGTGCCAGTAGTATTAGGGGCAACACTGAAGCTTTCTTT. The chain has TRBV19 and TRBJ1-1; D is perhaps TRBD1 (5 bases). The CDR3 runs to 13 residues. Germline V gene lookup returns CDR1 LNHDA and CDR2 SQIVND (reference sequence). V was shortened by 3 bases and J by 2 bases, with 7 bases between the two germline ends.

The chain's CDR3 is CASSSHGGLPMQYF. CDR3 in DNA: TGTGCCAGCAGCTCACATGGGGGACTCCCTATGCAGTATTTT. J is TRBJ2-3 and V is TRBV7-9, with a tentative D call TRBD2 (6 bases). V gave up 4 bases and J gave up 11 bases, with 19 bases separating them. The germline V gene encodes CDR1 SEHNR and CDR2 FQNEAQ (reference sequence). CDR3 size: 14 residues. The entire variable domain, with the rest obtained from reference TRBV7-9 and TRBJ2-3, is as follows: DTGVSQNPRHKITKRGQNVTFRCDPISEHNRLYWYRQTLGQGPEFLTYFQNEAQLEKSRLLSDRFSAERPKGSFSTLEIQRTEQGDSAMYLCASSSHGGLPMQYFGPGTRLTVL.

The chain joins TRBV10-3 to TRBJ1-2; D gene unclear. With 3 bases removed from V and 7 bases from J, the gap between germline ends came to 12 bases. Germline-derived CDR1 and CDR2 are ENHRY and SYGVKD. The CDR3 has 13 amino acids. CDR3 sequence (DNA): TGTGCCATCAGTGATAGTACCGGTCGTGGCTACACCTTC. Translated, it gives CAISDSTGRGYTF.

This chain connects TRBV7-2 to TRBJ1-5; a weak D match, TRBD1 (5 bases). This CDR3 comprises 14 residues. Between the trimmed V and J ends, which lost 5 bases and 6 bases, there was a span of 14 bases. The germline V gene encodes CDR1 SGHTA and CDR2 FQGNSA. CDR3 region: CASSPGRSSQPQHF. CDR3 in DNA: TGTGCCAGCAGCCCAGGGAGGAGTTCTCAGCCCCAGCATTTT.

Here the CDR3 reads CASSYPNRVGQETQYF. CDR3 nucleotide sequence: TGTGCCAGCAGTTACCCAAACAGGGTTGGGCAAGAGACCCAGTACTTC. The chain recombines TRBV6-2 or TRBV6-3 with TRBJ2-5, with TRBD1 as a possible D gene (6 bases). This CDR3 region has 16 residues. Per germline, CDR1 MNHEY and CDR2 SVGEGT. The V gene lost 2 bases and the J gene lost 2 bases, with 15 bases spanning the gap.

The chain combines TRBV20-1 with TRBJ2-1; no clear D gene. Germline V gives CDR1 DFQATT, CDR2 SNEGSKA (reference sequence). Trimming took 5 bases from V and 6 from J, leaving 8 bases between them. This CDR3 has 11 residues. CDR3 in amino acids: CSAPSLNEQFF. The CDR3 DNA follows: TGCAGTGCTCCCTCCCTCAATGAGCAGTTCTTC.

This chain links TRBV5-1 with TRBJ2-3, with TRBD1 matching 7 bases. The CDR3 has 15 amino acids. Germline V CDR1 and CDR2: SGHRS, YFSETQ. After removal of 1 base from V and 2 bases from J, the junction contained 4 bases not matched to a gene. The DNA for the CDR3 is TGCGCCAGCAGCTTGCGAGACAGGGACACAGATACGCAGTATTTT. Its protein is CASSLRDRDTDTQYF.

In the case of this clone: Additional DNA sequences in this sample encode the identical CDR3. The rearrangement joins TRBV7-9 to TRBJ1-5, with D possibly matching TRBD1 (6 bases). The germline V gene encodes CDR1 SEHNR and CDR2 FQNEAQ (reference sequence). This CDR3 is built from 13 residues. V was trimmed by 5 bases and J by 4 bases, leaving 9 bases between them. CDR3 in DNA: TGTGCCAGCAGCGATCAGGGGAATCAGCCCCAGCATTTT. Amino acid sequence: CASSDQGNQPQHF.

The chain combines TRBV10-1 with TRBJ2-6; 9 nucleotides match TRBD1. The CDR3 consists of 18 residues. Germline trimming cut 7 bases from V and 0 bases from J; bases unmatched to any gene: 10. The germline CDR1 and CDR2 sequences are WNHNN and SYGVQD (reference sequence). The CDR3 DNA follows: TGCGCCAGCACTCAGGGACAGGGATTAATCTCTGGGGCCAACGTCCTGACTTTC. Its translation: CASTQGQGLISGANVLTF.

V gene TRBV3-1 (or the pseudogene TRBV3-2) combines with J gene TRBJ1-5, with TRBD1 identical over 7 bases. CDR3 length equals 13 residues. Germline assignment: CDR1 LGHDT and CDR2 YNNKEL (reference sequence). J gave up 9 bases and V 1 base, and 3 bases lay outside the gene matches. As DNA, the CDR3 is TGTGCCAGCAGCCAAGGACAGGGCCGGCCCCAGCATTTT. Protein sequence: CASSQGQGRPQHF.

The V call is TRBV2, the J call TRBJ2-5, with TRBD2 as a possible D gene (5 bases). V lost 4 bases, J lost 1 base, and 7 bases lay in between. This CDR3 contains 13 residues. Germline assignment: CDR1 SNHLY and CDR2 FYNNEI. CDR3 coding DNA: TGTGCCAGCAGTGGGGAGCTCCAAGAGACCCAGTACTTC. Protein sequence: CASSGELQETQYF. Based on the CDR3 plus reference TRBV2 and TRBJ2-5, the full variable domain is EPEVTQTPSHQVTQMGQEVILRCVPISNHLYFYWYRQILGQKVEFLVSFYNNEISEKSEIFDDQFSVERPDGSNFTLKIRSTKLEDSAMYFCASSGELQETQYFGPGTRLLVL.

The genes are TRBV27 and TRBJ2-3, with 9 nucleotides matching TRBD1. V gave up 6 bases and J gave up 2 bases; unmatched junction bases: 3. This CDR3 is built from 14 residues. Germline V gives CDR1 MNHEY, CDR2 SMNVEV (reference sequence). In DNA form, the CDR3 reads TGTGCCAGCAGCGACAGGGGGATCACAGATACGCAGTATTTT. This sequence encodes CASSDRGITDTQYF.